What follows are 28 T cell receptor beta chains derived from one specimen sequenced in a study of control samples from healthy donors and cancer patients. Sequencing was performed with immunoSEQ multiplex PCR; in TCRdb, only in-frame clones are kept and a portion is missing. The table lists roughly 130,000 clones, under 95% of them singletons. Sequences were obtained from blood. These receptors were obtained from a man aged 18 to 35 in good health.

This rearrangement joins TRBV9 to TRBJ2-3, with TRBD1 matching 10 bases. CDR1 is SGDLS and CDR2 is YYNGEE in the germline V gene. The V gene end was trimmed by 4 bases and the J gene end by 6 bases; junction bases not matched to a gene: 11. This CDR3 contains 16 residues. The CDR3 DNA is TGTGCCAGCAGCACCCCGCTGGGACAGGGGACCGATACGCAGTATTTT. It encodes CASSTPLGQGTDTQYF.

The chain links TRBV7-3 to TRBJ1-1, with D possibly matching TRBD1 (6 bases). Trimming shortened V by 5 bases and J by 7 bases, and 14 bases separated the two germline ends. CDR3 length: 13 amino acids. The germline V gene encodes CDR1 SGHTA and CDR2 FQGTGA. CDR3 sequence: CASSRQQGGEAFF. Written as DNA, the CDR3 is TGTGCCAGCAGCCGCCAACAGGGAGGTGAAGCTTTCTTT.

This chain joins TRBV4-1 and TRBJ1-1; maybe TRBD1 (5 bases). Trimming removed 2 bases at V and 4 bases at J, with 17 bases between. Germline loops: CDR1 MGHRA, CDR2 YSYEKL. CDR3 length: 16 residues. CDR3 DNA sequence: TGCGCCAGCAGCCAATGGGGGAAAGTGTCGAGCACTGAAGCTTTCTTT. This encodes CASSQWGKVSSTEAFF.

This clone showed up just once. The chain carries TRBV19 and TRBJ1-4; TRBD1 might be the D (5 bases). CDR3 length: 15 amino acids. The V end lost 5 bases, the J end lost 5 bases, and 15 bases lay between the germline ends. The V gene's germline CDR1 is LNHDA and CDR2 SQIVND (reference sequence). The CDR3 nucleotides are TGTGCCAGTAGTTCCTCCGGGACTGAGAATGAAAAACTGTTTTTT. It yields the protein CASSSSGTENEKLFF.

The chain is built from TRBV18 and TRBJ1-2; no definite D call. The germline V gene has CDR1 KGHSH and CDR2 LQKENI. Trimming shortened V by 0 bases and J by 1 base, and 9 bases separated the two germline ends. The CDR3 is made up of 15 amino acids. CDR3 sequence: CASSPPVRLNYGYTF. The CDR3 nucleotides are TGTGCCAGCTCACCACCCGTCCGTCTTAACTATGGCTACACCTTC.

The table lists this clone with a count of one. The chain recombines TRBV6-6 with TRBJ1-2, with 8 bases fitting TRBD1. In germline, CDR1 is MNHNY, CDR2 SVGAGI (reference sequence). The CDR3 runs 14 residues. V trimming: 5 bases; J trimming: 4 bases; junction bases outside the gene matches: 6. The CDR3 bases are TGTGCCAGCAGTGGCGGACAGGGACGCTATGGCTACACCTTC. Translating gives CASSGGQGRYGYTF.

The chain employs TRBV6-5 and TRBJ2-7; TRBD1 matches at 7 bases. Unmatched junction bases numbered 7, after V lost 4 bases and J lost 1 base. From germline, CDR1 is MNHEY and CDR2 SVGAGI. CDR3 length: 15 amino acids. In nucleotides, the CDR3 is TGTGCCAGCAGTTCCTACAGGGGACGATCCTACGAGCAGTACTTC. This gives the protein CASSSYRGRSYEQYF.

This chain joins TRBV19 and TRBJ2-4; D tentatively fits TRBD1 or TRBD2 (5 bases each). The length of the CDR3 is 13 residues. The V gene's germline CDR1 is LNHDA and CDR2 SQIVND (reference sequence). The ends were cut back, 2 bases at V and 6 bases at J, with 8 bases in the middle. CDR3 loop: CASSIPGRNIQYF. CDR3 sequence (DNA): TGTGCCAGTAGTATACCAGGGAGAAACATTCAGTACTTC.

The chain joins TRBV19 to TRBJ2-5; 8 bases map to TRBD2. Germline V gene lookup returns CDR1 LNHDA and CDR2 SQIVND (reference sequence). The CDR3 covers 14 residues. J lost 3 bases, V lost 4 bases, and 4 bases had no gene match. DNA of the CDR3: TGTGCCAGTAGTAGAACGGGGGGGAAAGAGACCCAGTACTTC. It yields the protein CASSRTGGKETQYF.

The rearrangement links TRBV7-2 to TRBJ1-2; no clear D. The CDR3 loop spans 16 amino acids. V lost 3 bases and J lost 0, with 14 bases in between. Per germline, CDR1 SGHTA and CDR2 FQGNSA. CDR3 sequence: CASSLPLLRANYGYTF. CDR3 bases: TGTGCCAGCAGCTTGCCTCTCTTACGGGCTAACTATGGCTACACCTTC.

The chain carries TRBV20-1 and TRBJ1-1, with no clear D. Germline V gene lookup returns CDR1 DFQATT and CDR2 SNEGSKA (reference sequence). V lost 3 bases and J 6 bases, leaving 17 bases between the germline ends. This CDR3 spans 14 amino acids. The CDR3 spells CSASSTGMRAEAFF. The DNA for the CDR3 is TGCAGTGCTAGTTCCACCGGAATGCGAGCTGAAGCTTTCTTT.

The J gene is TRBJ2-5, the V gene TRBV2; no clear D gene. The germline V and J ends were trimmed by 6 bases and 0 bases, with 11 bases remaining between them. The germline CDR1 and CDR2 sequences are SNHLY and FYNNEI. The CDR3 length is 14 residues. CDR3 sequence (DNA): TGTGCCAGCAGGGTTCACACGGACCAAGAGACCCAGTACTTC. The encoded protein is CASRVHTDQETQYF.

The chain recombines TRBV4-1 with TRBJ1-6; 7 bases line up with TRBD1. There are 14 residues in the CDR3. Germline values: CDR1 MGHRA, CDR2 YSYEKL. Unmatched junction bases numbered 3, after V lost 1 base and J lost 9 bases. The CDR3 DNA sequence: TGCGCCAGCAGCCAAGTAACAGGGGTTTCACCCCTCCACTTT. This codes for CASSQVTGVSPLHF.

This clone showed up just once. The chain recombines TRBV30 with TRBJ1-3; D is unclear. The CDR3 length is 12 residues. From germline, CDR1 is GTSNPN and CDR2 SVGIG (reference sequence). Trimming took off 4 bases at V and 0 bases at J, with 4 bases between the two ends. CDR3: CAWTASGNTIYF. CDR3 sequence (DNA): TGTGCCTGGACAGCCTCTGGAAACACCATATATTTT. Based on the CDR3 plus reference TRBV30 and TRBJ1-3, the full variable domain is SQTIHQWPATLVQPVGSPLSLECTVEGTSNPNLYWYRQAAGRGLQLLFYSVGIGQISSEVPQNLSASRPQDRQFILSSKKLLLSDSGFYLCAWTASGNTIYFGEGSWLTVV.

V is TRBV6-5 and J is TRBJ2-7; 10 bases map to TRBD1. CDR3 length: 14 amino acids. The germline V gene encodes CDR1 MNHEY and CDR2 SVGAGI. The V gene end was trimmed by 7 bases and the J gene end by 6 bases; junction bases not matched to a gene: 9. Here the CDR3 reads CASTPGTGVSEQYF. In DNA, the CDR3 is TGTGCCAGCACTCCCGGGACAGGGGTCTCCGAGCAGTACTTC.

V usage is TRBV27 and J usage is TRBJ1-4; maybe TRBD1 (5 bases). V was shortened by 0 bases and J by 8 bases, with 10 bases between the two germline ends. From germline, CDR1 is MNHEY and CDR2 SMNVEV (reference sequence). This CDR3 region has 14 residues. The CDR3 DNA reads TGTGCCAGCAGTTTATCTGGGGGAGGGGAAAAACTGTTTTTT. Amino acid sequence: CASSLSGGGEKLFF.

The chain employs TRBV10-3 and TRBJ2-7; a possible D gene is TRBD1 (6 bases). This CDR3 spans 16 amino acids. CDR1 and CDR2 from the germline V gene are ENHRY and SYGVKD. The germline V and J ends were trimmed by 4 bases and 0 bases, with 16 bases remaining between them. The CDR3 nucleotides are TGTGCCATCAGTGTAAAAAACCGGGACACCTCCTACGAGCAGTACTTC. It codes for CAISVKNRDTSYEQYF.

The V gene is TRBV27, the J gene TRBJ1-2; 7 bases match TRBD1. V trimming: 6 bases; J trimming: 7 bases; junction bases outside the gene matches: 11. The CDR3 loop spans 14 amino acids. The germline gives CDR1 MNHEY, CDR2 SMNVEV (reference sequence). In DNA, the CDR3 is TGTGCCAGCAGCCCGGCTGGGACAGTGAGTGGCTACACCTTC. It codes for CASSPAGTVSGYTF.

The rearrangement uses TRBV5-1 and TRBJ2-3, with 11 bases that match TRBD1. The J segment lost 2 bases and the V segment lost 4 bases, leaving 6 bases of the junction unmatched. Germline values: CDR1 SGHRS, CDR2 YFSETQ. CDR3 length: 16 residues. The CDR3 region has the DNA TGCGCCAGCAGCCAAGGACAGGGGGCGGACACAGATACGCAGTATTTT. Protein sequence: CASSQGQGADTDTQYF.

The chain combines TRBV6-1 with TRBJ1-6, with TRBD1 as a possible D gene (6 bases). Germline V lookup: CDR1 MNHNS, CDR2 SASEGT. V was cut by 3 bases and J by 0 bases, with 9 bases left in between. This CDR3 is 16 amino acids long. As DNA, the CDR3 is TGTGCCAGCAGTGATACAGGGAGCTCCTATAATTCACCCCTCCACTTT. This encodes CASSDTGSSYNSPLHF.

The chain links TRBV30 to TRBJ1-1; a weak D match, TRBD1 (5 bases). Germline V gives CDR1 GTSNPN, CDR2 SVGIG (reference sequence). V was clipped by 6 bases and J by 4 bases, with 9 bases between them. The CDR3 consists of 11 residues. The CDR3 DNA follows: TGTGCCTGCCAGGGATTCACTGAAGCTTTCTTT. As protein: CACQGFTEAFF.

Here the CDR3 reads CASSLLPHRNTEAFF. The CDR3 coding sequence is TGTGCCAGCAGCTTACTCCCCCACAGGAACACTGAAGCTTTCTTT. The V and J genes are TRBV11-2 and TRBJ1-1, with unresolved D. The CDR3 is made up of 15 amino acids. CDR1 is SGHAT and CDR2 is FQNNGV in the germline V gene. Trimming left V 2 bases short and J 1 base short, with 11 bases between.

This chain connects TRBV11-2 to TRBJ2-3; D is uncertain. Germline values: CDR1 SGHAT, CDR2 FQNNGV. V shed 1 base and J shed 6 bases, with 5 bases lying between them. The CDR3 runs to 12 residues. The CDR3 DNA sequence: TGTGCCAGCAGCTTAGCGCTCGATACGCAGTATTTT. It is translated as CASSLALDTQYF.

The sample holds one count of this clone. The V gene is TRBV2, the J gene TRBJ1-2; D unresolved. This CDR3 contains 12 residues. The V end was cut by 11 bases, the J end by 3 bases, with 13 bases between. The V gene's germline CDR1 is SNHLY and CDR2 FYNNEI. CDR3 in amino acids: CAGSEPYYGYTF. Here the CDR3 DNA reads TGTGCCGGATCGGAACCTTACTATGGCTACACCTTC.

CDR3 nucleotides: TGTGCCAGCAGCCAAGATCAGGATGAAAAACTGTTTTTT. This translates into CASSQDQDEKLFF. The chain carries TRBV3-1 (or the pseudogene TRBV3-2) and TRBJ1-4; D is uncertain. V was cut by 0 bases and J by 6 bases, with 5 bases left in between. The CDR3 has 13 amino acids. Germline V gives CDR1 LGHDT, CDR2 YNNKEL (reference sequence).

The chain has TRBV10-3 and TRBJ1-5; D possibly corresponds to TRBD1 (5 bases). With 2 bases removed from V and 4 bases from J, the gap between germline ends came to 15 bases. The CDR3 contains 16 residues. CDR1 and CDR2 (germline): ENHRY, SYGVKD. The DNA of the CDR3 is TGTGCCATCAGTGAGGCAGCTAGGGGCCGAAATCAGCCCCAGCATTTT. Residues: CAISEAARGRNQPQHF.

The chain has TRBV4-1 and TRBJ2-3; 9 positions match TRBD1. V trimming: 4 bases; J trimming: 6 bases; junction bases outside the gene matches: 8. Germline lookup yields CDR1 MGHRA and CDR2 YSYEKL. The CDR3 has 15 residues. CDR3 residues: CASSRDRVFLDTQYF. CDR3 DNA: TGCGCCAGCAGCCGGGACAGGGTGTTCTTGGATACGCAGTATTTT.

The chain is built from TRBV6-6 and TRBJ1-4; 9 nucleotides align to TRBD1. Germline trimming cut 5 bases from V and 0 bases from J; bases unmatched to any gene: 4. The CDR3 totals 16 residues. Germline CDR1 is MNHNY and CDR2 is SVGAGI (reference sequence). Here the CDR3 DNA reads TGTGCCAGCAGTGGGGGACAGGGAGCAACTAATGAAAAACTGTTTTTT. This sequence encodes CASSGGQGATNEKLFF.